The 23 T cell receptor beta chains listed next were all sequenced from one sample in a study of Ad26.COV2.S vaccination and SARS-CoV-2 variants. Documented treatment: roughly 18 received Ad26.COV2.S at low or high dose, single or two shots; several received placebo; per-sample allocation not given. Samples were taken on day 63 after the first vaccine or placebo injection. TCRdb keeps only in-frame clones here, not all; method: immunoSEQ multiplex PCR. Of hundreds of thousands of clones listed, approximately 90% were seen once; the top ten hold 5%. Sequences were derived from peripheral blood, sampled in a trial of Ad26.COV2.S vaccine versus placebo. These receptors all come from a person aged 18-60 years who received the Ad26.COV2.S COVID-19 vaccine or a placebo.

The rearrangement joins TRBV7-9 to TRBJ2-5; 13 nucleotides line up with TRBD2. The V gene's germline CDR1 is SEHNR and CDR2 FQNEAQ (reference sequence). After removal of 5 bases from V and 0 bases from J, the junction contained 3 bases not matched to a gene. This CDR3 has 16 amino acids. CDR3 in amino acids: CASSMGLAGNQETQYF. The CDR3 region has the DNA TGTGCCAGCAGCATGGGACTAGCGGGGAACCAAGAGACCCAGTACTTC.

The genes are TRBV4-1 and TRBJ1-3, with D tentatively TRBD1 (5 bases). The ends were cut back, 4 bases at V and 2 bases at J, with 15 bases in the middle. The CDR3 is 16 amino acids. CDR1 is MGHRA, CDR2 YSYEKL, per germline. CDR3 amino acids: CASSPNDGGPGNTIYF. The CDR3 nucleotides read TGCGCCAGCAGCCCAAACGACGGGGGACCTGGAAACACCATATATTTT.

This chain joins TRBV6-1 and TRBJ2-6; the D is unclear. V lost 3 bases and J 0 bases, leaving 9 bases between the germline ends. Per the germline V gene, CDR1 is MNHNS and CDR2 is SASEGT. This CDR3 is 16 amino acids long. The CDR3 region is CASSEMGHSGANVLTF. The CDR3 coding sequence is TGTGCCAGCAGTGAGATGGGCCACTCTGGGGCCAACGTCCTGACTTTC.

The rearrangement links TRBV10-3 to TRBJ2-7; D perhaps matches TRBD1 (5 bases). Trimming took 2 bases from V and 4 from J, leaving 12 bases between them. The CDR3 runs to 14 residues. Germline V gene data show CDR1 as ENHRY and CDR2 as SYGVKD. The CDR3 region has the DNA TGTGCCATCAGTGAGCCAGGGTATGTGTACGAGCAGTACTTC. It encodes CAISEPGYVYEQYF.

The rearrangement links TRBV5-4 to TRBJ2-1; TRBD2 matches at 14 bases. J was trimmed by 8 bases and V by 5 bases; bases with no gene match: 6. The CDR3 spans 15 residues. Germline assignment: CDR1 SGHNT and CDR2 YYREEE (reference sequence). The DNA of the CDR3 is TGTGCCAGCAGTCCTGGACTAGCGGGAGGCTATGAGCAGTTCTTC. It is translated as CASSPGLAGGYEQFF.

The V gene is TRBV14, the J gene TRBJ2-1, with TRBD1 identical over 7 bases. The CDR3 runs 15 residues. Losses at the gene ends were 4 bases for V and 6 bases for J; bases not matched to a gene: 9. Per the germline V gene, CDR1 is SGHDN and CDR2 is FVKESK. The CDR3 DNA reads as TGTGCCAGCAGCCTTCCCGGGACAGAGAGCAATGAGCAGTTCTTC. This sequence encodes CASSLPGTESNEQFF.

This clone has only a few counts. The chain is built from TRBV5-1 and TRBJ1-6; no definite D call. The CDR3 length is 14 residues. CDR1 is SGHRS and CDR2 is YFSETQ in the germline V gene. Trimming stripped 0 bases from V and 12 bases from J, with 13 bases between. The DNA for the CDR3 is TGCGCCAGCAGCTTGGAGGGCCGCCAAGTACCCCTCCACTTT. This codes for CASSLEGRQVPLHF. Full variable domain (missing parts from reference TRBV5-1 and TRBJ1-6): KAGVTQTPRYLIKTRGQQVTLSCSPISGHRSVSWYQQTPGQGLQFLFEYFSETQRNKGNFPGRFSGRQFSNSRSEMNVSTLELGDSALYLCASSLEGRQVPLHFGNGTRLTVT.

This rearrangement joins TRBV27 to TRBJ1-5; D might be TRBD1 (5 bases). Trimming removed 6 bases at V and 6 bases at J, with 18 bases between. Germline CDR1 is MNHEY and CDR2 is SMNVEV (reference sequence). This CDR3 comprises 15 residues. The CDR3 is CASRKRAGSPQPQHF. The CDR3 DNA follows: TGTGCCAGCAGGAAAAGGGCAGGGTCTCCTCAGCCCCAGCATTTT.

This clone appeared a single time. V gene TRBV4-1 combines with J gene TRBJ2-1; TRBD2 matches 7 bases. The CDR3 contains 16 residues. Looked up from germline, CDR1 is MGHRA and CDR2 is YSYEKL. J was trimmed by 0 bases and V by 1 base; bases with no gene match: 3. As DNA, the CDR3 is TGCGCCAGCAGCCAAGGGGGACTAAGCTCCTACAATGAGCAGTTCTTC. As protein: CASSQGGLSSYNEQFF.

CDR3 loop: CASSLEPGSSGNTIYF. The CDR3 DNA is TGTGCCAGCAGCTTGGAGCCCGGCAGTTCTGGAAACACCATATATTTT. The chain uses TRBV5-4 and TRBJ1-3; D is uncertain. V shed 0 bases and J shed 1 base, with 11 bases lying between them. Looked up from germline, CDR1 is SGHNT and CDR2 is YYREEE (reference sequence). This CDR3 is 16 amino acids long.

V is TRBV18 and J is TRBJ1-4, with D perhaps matching TRBD1 (5 bases). The CDR3 covers 18 residues. Germline CDR1 is KGHSH and CDR2 is LQKENI. The ends were cut back, 2 bases at V and 7 bases at J, with 23 bases in the middle. CDR3 sequence (DNA): TGTGCCAGCTCACCAGGACAATGGGACGTATCTAGGAGTGAAAAACTGTTTTTT. Translating gives CASSPGQWDVSRSEKLFF.

V and J are TRBV20-1 and TRBJ2-7; D not certain. This CDR3 is 11 amino acids long. Per germline, CDR1 DFQATT and CDR2 SNEGSKA (reference sequence). Trimming removed 3 bases from V and 2 bases from J, with 5 bases in between. In DNA, the CDR3 is TGCAGTGCTAGTGTGGCCTACGAGCAGTACTTC. Translating it yields CSASVAYEQYF.

This clone was seen once. The V and J genes are TRBV7-8 and TRBJ2-7, with D unclear. Germline CDR1 is SGHVS and CDR2 is FQNEAQ. Between the trimmed V and J ends, which lost 1 base and 5 bases, there was a span of 3 bases. This CDR3 spans 11 amino acids. This chain's CDR3 is CASSLGNEQYF. Here the CDR3 DNA reads TGTGCCAGCAGCTTAGGGAACGAGCAGTACTTC. Full variable domain (missing parts from reference TRBV7-8 and TRBJ2-7): GAGVSQSPRYKVAKRGQDVALRCDPISGHVSLFWYQQALGQGPEFLTYFQNEAQLDKSGLPSDRFFAERPEGSVSTLKIQRTQQEDSAVYLCASSLGNEQYFGPGTRLTVT.

The J gene is TRBJ2-3, the V gene TRBV28; the D is unclear. Germline V gene lookup returns CDR1 MDHEN and CDR2 SYDVKM. The CDR3 extends over 11 amino acids. V lost 3 bases to trimming and J lost 5 bases, with 3 bases between them. The CDR3 sequence is CASSLGDTQYF. CDR3 DNA: TGTGCCAGCAGTTTGGGAGATACGCAGTATTTT.

The V gene is TRBV30, the J gene TRBJ1-2; D remains ambiguous. The V gene's germline CDR1 is GTSNPN and CDR2 SVGIG (reference sequence). The length of the CDR3 is 12 residues. Trimming left V 2 bases short and J 8 bases short, with 12 bases between. The CDR3 DNA sequence: TGTGCCTGGAGTAAGGGAGGTGGAGGCTACACCTTC. Translating it yields CAWSKGGGGYTF.

The chain is built from TRBV7-6 and TRBJ1-3, with D unclear. V was pared by 1 base and J by 0 bases, with 10 bases between. Germline CDR1 is SGHVS and CDR2 is FNYEAQ. CDR3 length: 16 residues. CDR3 nucleotides: TGTGCCAGCAGCTTAGGGGTGAAACACTCTGGAAACACCATATATTTT. Protein sequence: CASSLGVKHSGNTIYF.

The chain couples TRBV9 to TRBJ2-3, with TRBD1 as a possible D gene (5 bases). V lost 3 bases and J lost 2, with 13 bases in between. CDR1 SGDLS and CDR2 YYNGEE come from the germline V gene. CDR3 length equals 15 residues. The CDR3 region is CASSGQGLATDTQYF. In DNA, the CDR3 is TGTGCCAGCAGCGGGCAGGGCCTTGCCACAGATACGCAGTATTTT.

This chain links TRBV18 with TRBJ2-7; TRBD1 matches 11 bases. CDR1 is KGHSH, CDR2 LQKENI, per germline. The CDR3 contains 15 residues. V lost 3 bases and J lost 7; bases outside the gene matches: 8. In nucleotides, the CDR3 is TGTGCCAGCTCACCGAGGACAGGGGGCTCGAGTGAGCAGTACTTC. Encoded protein: CASSPRTGGSSEQYF.

This clone occurred once. The rearrangement joins TRBV28 to TRBJ1-6; D remains ambiguous. The CDR3 has 15 residues. The V gene's germline CDR1 is MDHEN and CDR2 SYDVKM. V lost 3 bases and J 0 bases, leaving 6 bases between the germline ends. CDR3 DNA: TGTGCCAGCAGTTTCTTTTCCTCCTATAATTCACCCCTCCACTTT. Protein sequence: CASSFFSSYNSPLHF.

The rearrangement joins TRBV24-1 to TRBJ2-3, with 11 bases matching TRBD2. Germline V CDR1 and CDR2: KGHDR, SFDVKD. The length of the CDR3 is 20 residues. The V and J ends lost 4 bases and 0 bases, in that order; junction bases with no gene match: 14. CDR3 nucleotide sequence: TGTGCCACCAGTGACCCCGGACTAGCGGGCGATTTGCCTAGCACAGATACGCAGTATTTT. Translating it yields CATSDPGLAGDLPSTDTQYF.

The genes are TRBV18 and TRBJ1-2, with TRBD1 identical over 8 bases. Trimming removed 6 bases from V and 4 bases from J; junction bases left unmatched: 10. CDR1 and CDR2 (germline): KGHSH, LQKENI. The CDR3 is made up of 15 amino acids. CDR3 amino acids: CASSQGQGSGYGYTF. In nucleotides, the CDR3 is TGTGCCAGCTCTCAAGGACAGGGAAGCGGCTATGGCTACACCTTC.

This sequence joins TRBV15 and TRBJ1-2; D is unclear. Trimming shortened V by 0 bases and J by 2 bases, and 22 bases separated the two germline ends. This CDR3 has 19 residues. Looked up from germline, CDR1 is LNHNV and CDR2 is YYDKDF (reference sequence). CDR3 coding DNA: TGTGCCACCAGCAGAGATGGTCTCGGCGCCGTCCCTTCCAACTATGGCTACACCTTC. Residues: CATSRDGLGAVPSNYGYTF.

This clone was recorded only once. The chain combines TRBV6-2 or TRBV6-3 with TRBJ2-7, with 8 positions matching TRBD1. The CDR3 consists of 15 residues. Germline V lookup: CDR1 MNHEY, CDR2 SVGEGT. The trim removed 2 bases at V and 3 bases at J, leaving 6 bases unmatched. The DNA for the CDR3 is TGTGCCAGCAGTTACCCCTACGACAGGGGCTACGAGCAGTACTTC. Translating gives CASSYPYDRGYEQYF.